These T cell receptor beta chains were read from a single sample in a study of CD8 T cells in ankylosing spondylitis. Using its own MiXCR run on the 5' RACE reads, TCRdb lists one record per CDR3 protein. In the table there are under 450,000 distinct CDR3 sequences, 15% to 20% of which are singletons. The sequencing input was blood, either unsorted or a sorted T cell fraction (not recorded which). These receptors were collected from a male donor with ankylosing spondylitis. Both conserved end residues are part of each CDR3. A D gene is named only where the DNA matches it firmly. Not every row has a clone size; where given, it reads once, few, many or a size class.

d_call: NA
j_call: TRBJ1-6
clone_size: few
v_call: TRBV15
cdr3_aa: CATSRQNSPLHF
cdr3_nt: TGTGCCACCAGCAGGCAAAATTCACCCCTCCACTTT

d_call: TRBD2
j_call: TRBJ2-3
clone_size: NA
v_call: TRBV7-2
cdr3_aa: CASSTQAGVSTDTQYF
cdr3_nt: TGTGCCAGCAGCACTCAAGCGGGGGTTAGCACAGATACGCAGTATTTT

d_call: NA
j_call: TRBJ2-5
clone_size: few
v_call: TRBV12-3/TRBV12-4
cdr3_aa: CASREGSGKAQYF
cdr3_nt: TGTGCCAGCAGGGAGGGGTCGGGAAAGGCCCAGTACTTC

d_call: TRBD1
j_call: TRBJ2-3
clone_size: few
v_call: TRBV9
cdr3_aa: CASSADRGRGDTQYF
cdr3_nt: TGTGCCAGCAGCGCCGACAGGGGAAGGGGAGATACGCAGTATTTT

d_call: NA
j_call: TRBJ2-7
clone_size: many
v_call: TRBV12-3/TRBV12-4
cdr3_aa: CASSLVQSYEQYF
cdr3_nt: TGTGCCAGCAGTTTAGTGCAGTCCTACGAGCAGTACTTC

d_call: NA
j_call: TRBJ2-7
clone_size: NA
v_call: TRBV11-2
cdr3_aa: CASSNNPGKYEQYF
cdr3_nt: TGTGCCAGCAGCAACAACCCTGGAAAATACGAGCAGTACTTC

d_call: TRBD1
j_call: TRBJ1-6
clone_size: few
v_call: TRBV7-2
cdr3_aa: CASSAGGVSPLHF
cdr3_nt: TGTGCCAGCAGCGCAGGGGGGGTGTCACCCCTCCACTTT

d_call: NA
j_call: TRBJ2-1
clone_size: few
v_call: TRBV28
cdr3_aa: CASSSPPGADTYNEQFF
cdr3_nt: TGTGCCAGCAGTTCCCCTCCCGGGGCGGATACGTACAATGAGCAGTTCTTC

d_call: TRBD2
j_call: TRBJ2-6
clone_size: few
v_call: TRBV18
cdr3_aa: CASSPVGTTPPTGANVLTF
cdr3_nt: TGTGCCAGCTCACCAGTAGGGACTACCCCCCCCACTGGGGCCAACGTCCTGACTTTC

d_call: TRBD1
j_call: TRBJ1-5
clone_size: few
v_call: TRBV10-3
cdr3_aa: CAISLDREQPQHF
cdr3_nt: TGTGCCATCAGTTTGGACAGGGAGCAGCCCCAGCATTTT

d_call: TRBD1
j_call: TRBJ1-5
clone_size: many
v_call: TRBV6-1
cdr3_aa: CASRRDREGNQPQHF
cdr3_nt: TGTGCCAGCAGAAGAGACAGGGAGGGCAATCAGCCCCAGCATTTT

d_call: TRBD1
j_call: TRBJ2-7
clone_size: few
v_call: TRBV5-1
cdr3_aa: CASSVGTGVAYEQYF
cdr3_nt: TGCGCCAGCAGCGTCGGGACAGGGGTAGCCTACGAGCAGTACTTC

d_call: NA
j_call: TRBJ1-1
clone_size: NA
v_call: TRBV9
cdr3_aa: CASSAEGYEAFF
cdr3_nt: TGTGCCAGCAGCGCGGAGGGTTATGAAGCTTTCTTT

d_call: TRBD1
j_call: TRBJ2-1
clone_size: few
v_call: TRBV12-3/TRBV12-4
cdr3_aa: CASSRTGRNEQFF
cdr3_nt: TGTGCCAGCAGCCGGACAGGGAGGAATGAGCAGTTCTTC

d_call: NA
j_call: TRBJ2-7
clone_size: once
v_call: TRBV20-1
cdr3_aa: CSAVKTDYEQYF
cdr3_nt: TGCAGTGCTGTAAAGACAGACTACGAGCAGTACTTC

d_call: NA
j_call: TRBJ1-2
clone_size: few
v_call: TRBV20-1
cdr3_aa: CSARPDRIKDYGYTF
cdr3_nt: TGCAGTGCTAGACCGGACAGAATAAAGGACTATGGCTACACCTTC